This T cell receptor (beta chain) was obtained from a study of blood T cell repertoires in COVID-19. This CDR3 is 15 amino acids long. Germline values: CDR1 SNHLY, CDR2 FYNNEI. V shed 8 bases, J shed 0 bases, and the junction held 7 bases outside the gene matches. Data came from immunoSEQ multiplex PCR; TCRdb stores just in-frame clones and leaves some out. The sample carries some 180,000 clones, around 80% recorded once. This sequence joins TRBV2 and TRBJ2-1, with 7 positions matching TRBD2. The sample consisted of PBMCs or T cells enriched from blood (not recorded which). The TCR originated in a man in his 60s who had been exposed to COVID-19. The CDR3 nucleotides read TGTGCCAGCGGGGGGGGAATGGGCTCCTACAATGAGCAGTTCTTC. It encodes CASGGGMGSYNEQFF. Complete variable domain (other parts from reference TRBV2 and TRBJ2-1): EPEVTQTPSHQVTQMGQEVILRCVPISNHLYFYWYRQILGQKVEFLVSFYNNEISEKSEIFDDQFSVERPDGSNFTLKIRSTKLEDSAMYFCASGGGMGSYNEQFFGPGTRLTVL.